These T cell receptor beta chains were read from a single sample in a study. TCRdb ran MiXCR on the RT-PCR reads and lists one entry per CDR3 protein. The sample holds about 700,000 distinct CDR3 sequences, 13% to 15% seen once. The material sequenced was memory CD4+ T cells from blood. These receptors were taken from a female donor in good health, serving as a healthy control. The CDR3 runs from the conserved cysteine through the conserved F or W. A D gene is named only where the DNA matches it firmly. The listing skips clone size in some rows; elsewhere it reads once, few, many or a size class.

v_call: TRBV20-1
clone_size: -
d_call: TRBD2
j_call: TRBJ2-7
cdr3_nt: TGCAGTGCTAGTTTAGCGGGAGCTGTTATCTCCTACGAGCAGTACTTC
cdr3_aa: CSASLAGAVISYEQYF

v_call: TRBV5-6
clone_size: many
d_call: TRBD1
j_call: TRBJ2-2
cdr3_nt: TGTGCCAGCAGCAGACAGGGGGCCACCAACACCGGGGAGCTGTTTTTT
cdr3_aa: CASSRQGATNTGELFF

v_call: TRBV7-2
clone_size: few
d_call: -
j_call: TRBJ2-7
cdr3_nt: TGTGCCAGCAGCTTAGGGCCTGCTTTGGAGCAGTACTTC
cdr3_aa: CASSLGPALEQYF

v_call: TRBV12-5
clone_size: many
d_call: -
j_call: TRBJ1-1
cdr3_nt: TGTGCTAGTGCCCTTGGGGGGGGCAACACTGAAGCTTTCTTT
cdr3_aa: CASALGGGNTEAFF

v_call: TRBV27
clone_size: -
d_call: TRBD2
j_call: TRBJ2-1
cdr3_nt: TGTGCCAGCAGTCGTTCAACTAGCGGGGCTTACAATGAGCAGTTCTTC
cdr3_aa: CASSRSTSGAYNEQFF

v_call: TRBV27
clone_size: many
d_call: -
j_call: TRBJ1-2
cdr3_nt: TGTGCCAGCATCCCTGACAGCATCACCCCTTATGGCTACACCTTC
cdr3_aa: CASIPDSITPYGYTF

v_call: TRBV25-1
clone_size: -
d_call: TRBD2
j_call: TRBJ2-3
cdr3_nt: TGTGCCAGCAGCTTAAATAGTATAGCGGGGGGCCCTCTGGGGACGCAGTATTTT
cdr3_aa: CASSLNSIAGGPLGTQYF

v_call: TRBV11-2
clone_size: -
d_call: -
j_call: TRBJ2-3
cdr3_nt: TGTGCCAGCAGCTCCAGACCGGCGGCCGACACAGATACGCAGTATTTT
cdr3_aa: CASSSRPAADTDTQYF

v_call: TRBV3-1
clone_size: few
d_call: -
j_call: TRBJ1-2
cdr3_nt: TGTGCCAGCAGCCTCCGGGACACCCCTAACTATGGCTACACCTTC
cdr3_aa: CASSLRDTPNYGYTF

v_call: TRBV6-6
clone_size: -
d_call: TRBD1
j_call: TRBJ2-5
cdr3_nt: TGTGCCAGCAGTTCGACAGGGCCGCGAGAGACCCAGTACTTC
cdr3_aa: CASSSTGPRETQYF

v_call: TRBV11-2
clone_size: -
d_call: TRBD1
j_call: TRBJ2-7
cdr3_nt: TGTGCCAGCAGCTTAGGCCCGACAGGGGGCTACGAGCAGTACTTC
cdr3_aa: CASSLGPTGGYEQYF

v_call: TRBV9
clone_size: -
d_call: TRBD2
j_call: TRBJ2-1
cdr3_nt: TGTGCCAGCAGCGTATCAAGCGGGGGACCCTCCTACAATGAGCAGTTCTTC
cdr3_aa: CASSVSSGGPSYNEQFF

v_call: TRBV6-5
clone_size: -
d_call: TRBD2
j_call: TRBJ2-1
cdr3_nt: TGTGCCAGCAGTTACTCCCCTACTAGCGGGAGTTTTAATGAGCAGTTCTTC
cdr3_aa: CASSYSPTSGSFNEQFF

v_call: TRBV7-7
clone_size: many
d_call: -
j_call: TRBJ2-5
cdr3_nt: TGTGCCAGCAGCTTAGGAGTAGTCCCAGAGACCCAGTACTTC
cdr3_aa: CASSLGVVPETQYF

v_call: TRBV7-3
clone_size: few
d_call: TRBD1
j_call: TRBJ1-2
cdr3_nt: TGTGCCAGCAGCTTAACGGGTGGACAGGCTAACTATGGCTACACCTTC
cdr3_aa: CASSLTGGQANYGYTF

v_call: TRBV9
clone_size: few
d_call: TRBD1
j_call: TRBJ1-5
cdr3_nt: TGTGCCAGCAGCGTGGGACAGGATCCTAGCAATCAGCCCCAGCATTTT
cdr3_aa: CASSVGQDPSNQPQHF

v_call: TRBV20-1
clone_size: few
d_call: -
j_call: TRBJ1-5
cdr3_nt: TGCAGTGCTAGAGATCAAGGGCCCGGTCAGCCCCAGCATTTT
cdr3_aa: CSARDQGPGQPQHF

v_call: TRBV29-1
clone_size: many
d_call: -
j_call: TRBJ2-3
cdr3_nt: TGCAGCGCAGGGTCCGGAGCAGATACGCAGTATTTT
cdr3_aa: CSAGSGADTQYF

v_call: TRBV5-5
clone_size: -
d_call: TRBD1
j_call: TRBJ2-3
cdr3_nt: TGTGCCAGCAGCCAACCCGGGACAGGGGGAGATACGCAGTATTTT
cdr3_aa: CASSQPGTGGDTQYF

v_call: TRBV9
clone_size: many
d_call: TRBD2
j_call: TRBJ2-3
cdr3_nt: TGTGCCAGCAGCGTAGCTGGTACGGCTAGCGGGAGCCCTAGCACAGATACGCAGTATTTT
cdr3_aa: CASSVAGTASGSPSTDTQYF

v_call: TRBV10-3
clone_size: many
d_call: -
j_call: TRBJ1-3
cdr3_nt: TGTGCCATCACTACCGGACAGTCCCATACCATATATTTT
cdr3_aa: CAITTGQSHTIYF

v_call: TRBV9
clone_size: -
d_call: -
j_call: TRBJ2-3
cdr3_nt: TGTGCCAGCAGCGCCGACATCTTCACAGATACGCAGTATTTT
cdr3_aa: CASSADIFTDTQYF

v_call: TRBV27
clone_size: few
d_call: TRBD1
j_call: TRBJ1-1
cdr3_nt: TGTGCCAGCAGATTTAACAGGGGTGAAGCTTTCTTT
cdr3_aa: CASRFNRGEAFF

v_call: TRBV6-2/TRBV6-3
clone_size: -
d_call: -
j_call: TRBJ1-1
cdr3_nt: TGTGCCAGCAGTTACTCGAATCAGGGGAGGTCTTTCTTT
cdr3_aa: CASSYSNQGRSFF

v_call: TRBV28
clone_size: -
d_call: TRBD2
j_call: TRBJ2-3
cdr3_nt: TGTGCCAGCAGTGAGAGACTAGCGGGAGCAGATACGCAGTATTTT
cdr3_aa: CASSERLAGADTQYF

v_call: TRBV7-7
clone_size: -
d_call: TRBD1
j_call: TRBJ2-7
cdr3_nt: TGTGCCAGCAGCCCCGGGACAGGGATCGACGAGCAGTACTTC
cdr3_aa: CASSPGTGIDEQYF

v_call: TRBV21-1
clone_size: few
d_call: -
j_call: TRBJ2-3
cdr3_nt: TGTGCCAGCAGCGCCGAAAGGACTAGCGGGAGTAAGGTAGATACGCAGTATTTT
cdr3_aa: CASSAERTSGSKVDTQYF

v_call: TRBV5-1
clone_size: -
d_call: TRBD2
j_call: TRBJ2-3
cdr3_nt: TGCGCCAGCAGCTTGCCCCGCGGGGGGACAGATACGCAGTATTTT
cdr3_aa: CASSLPRGGTDTQYF

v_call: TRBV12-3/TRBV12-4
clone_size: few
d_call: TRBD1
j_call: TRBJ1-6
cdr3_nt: TGTGCCAGCAGTATAACAGGGGCGGGGAATTCACCCCTCCACTTT
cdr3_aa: CASSITGAGNSPLHF

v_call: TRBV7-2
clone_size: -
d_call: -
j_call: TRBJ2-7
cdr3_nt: TGTGCCAGCAGCTTCCATCCCAGGGAGCTCTCCTACGAGCAGTACTTC
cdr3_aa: CASSFHPRELSYEQYF

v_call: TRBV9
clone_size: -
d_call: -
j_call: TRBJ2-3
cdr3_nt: TGTGCCAGCAGCGTGGTGGCGGTCACAGATACGCAGTATTTT
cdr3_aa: CASSVVAVTDTQYF

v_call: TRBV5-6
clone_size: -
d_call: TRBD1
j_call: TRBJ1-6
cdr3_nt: TGTGCCAGCAGCGTCATACAGGGGGCTGGGAGTTCACCCCTCCACTTT
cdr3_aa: CASSVIQGAGSSPLHF

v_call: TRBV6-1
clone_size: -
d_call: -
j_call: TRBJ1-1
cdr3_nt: TGTGCCAGCAAAAAGGGACACCAAATGAACACTGAAGCTTTCTTT
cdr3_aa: CASKKGHQMNTEAFF

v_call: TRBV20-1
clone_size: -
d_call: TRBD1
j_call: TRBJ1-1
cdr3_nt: TGCAGTGCTCGATCCGGGACAGGTATCCCTGAAGCTTTCTTT
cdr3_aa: CSARSGTGIPEAFF

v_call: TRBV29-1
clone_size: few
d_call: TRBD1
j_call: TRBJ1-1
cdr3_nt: TGCAGCGCCTGGACAGGGATGGGGACTGAAGCTTTCTTT
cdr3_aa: CSAWTGMGTEAFF

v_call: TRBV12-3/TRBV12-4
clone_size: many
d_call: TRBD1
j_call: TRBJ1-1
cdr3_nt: TGTGCCAGCAGCAATGCCGGGACAGGGGGCACGAGCACTGAAGCTTTCTTT
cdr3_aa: CASSNAGTGGTSTEAFF

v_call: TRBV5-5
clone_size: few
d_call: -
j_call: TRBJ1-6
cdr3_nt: TGTGCCAGCAGCTTGTATTGGCATTTCGGGGATTCACCCCTCCACTTT
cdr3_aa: CASSLYWHFGDSPLHF

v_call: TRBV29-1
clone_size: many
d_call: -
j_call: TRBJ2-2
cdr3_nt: TGCAGCGTTGTCAGATCGAACACCGGGGAGCTGTTTTTT
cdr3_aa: CSVVRSNTGELFF

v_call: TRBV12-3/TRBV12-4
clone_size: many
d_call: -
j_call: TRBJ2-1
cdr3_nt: TGTGCCAGCAGTTCTTTCTCCGTAGCTGAGCAGTTCTTC
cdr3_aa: CASSSFSVAEQFF

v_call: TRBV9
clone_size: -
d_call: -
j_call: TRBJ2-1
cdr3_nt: TGTGCCAGCAGCGTAGTAGAACAGGGTGGGGAGCAGTTCTTC
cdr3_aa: CASSVVEQGGEQFF